The 27 T cell receptor delta chains given below trace back to one sample, sequenced in a study of γδ T cells in repeated Plasmodium falciparum infection. TCRdb re-called clones from the multiplex PCR reads via CATT. This table has 80,000 to 95,000 delta-chain clones, about 1.5% appearing once. Flow sorting of PBMC yielded separate Vgamma9/Vdelta2+ and Vdelta2-negative gammadelta T cell populations for bulk repertoire analysis. Material for sequencing was gamma-delta T cells from blood. These receptors all come from a pool of human donors (malaria-infected and uninfected, not separated).

A remark on this clone: The protein TCRdb lists belongs to a much larger clone and differs from this DNA's translation at residue 4, which points to a read error; the protein shown is made from the DNA. The chain couples TRDV2 to TRDJ1; 11 nucleotides line up with TRDD3. No J segment appears in TCRdb, so it was assigned here by matching the sequence to germline. V lost 5 bases to trimming and J lost 4 bases; unmatched junction nucleotides: 11. CDR3 length: 16 residues. Germline CDR1 reads GEAIGNYY; CDR2 reads EKD. The chain's CDR3 is CACVPVSGGYNDKLIF. The DNA of the CDR3 is TGTGCCTGTGTCCCTGTCTCTGGGGGATACAACGATAAACTCATCTTT.

This clone was detected many times. The chain links TRDV1 to TRDJ1; 11 bases are shared with TRDD3. Germline trimming cut 3 bases from V and 0 bases from J; bases unmatched to any gene: 12. The germline gives CDR1 TSWWSYY, CDR2 QGS. This CDR3 contains 19 residues. The CDR3 loop reads CALGDLSSSGGYYTDKLIF. CDR3 coding DNA: TGTGCTCTTGGGGACCTGTCATCCTCTGGGGGATACTACACCGATAAACTCATCTTT.

This clone has just a few counts. A read error is the likely source, as a far larger clone sits one nucleotide away. Other DNA sequences in the same sample also yield this CDR3. The chain carries TRDV1 and TRDJ1; 9 nucleotides match TRDD3. TCRdb carries no J gene annotation; the J gene was assigned here by matching the DNA with germline. V lost 3 bases and J lost 3; bases outside the gene matches: 26. CDR1 TSWWSYY and CDR2 QGS come from the germline V gene. CDR3 length: 22 amino acids. CDR3 sequence reads: CALGDGILLPQYWGTLPDKLIF. The CDR3 DNA reads as TGTGCTCTTGGGGATGGAATCCTACTGCCGCAGTACTGGGGGACACTACCCGATAAACTCATCTTT.

Remarks on this clone: A read error likely explains why the TCRdb protein, taken from a much larger clone, differs from this DNA's translation at residue 13; the protein shown is translated from the DNA. The V gene is TRDV1, but the J gene lacks a call; the DNA was not used to check the table's D call, TRDD3. This CDR3 comprises 15 residues. The germline gives CDR1 TSWWSYY, CDR2 QGS. CDR3 sequence: CALGELPFCPDKHIF. The CDR3, as DNA: TGTGCTCTTGGGGAACTACCCTTCTGCCCCGATAAACACATCTTT.

Comments on this clone: A read error likely explains why the TCRdb protein, taken from a much larger clone, differs from this DNA's translation at residue 16; the protein shown is translated from the DNA. The chain recombines TRDV2 with TRDJ1, with 7 bases matching TRDD3. The J gene was missing in TCRdb and was found by matching the end of the DNA to germline. With V trimmed by 5 bases and J by 9 bases, 29 bases remained unmatched. In germline, CDR1 is GEAIGNYY, CDR2 EKD. This CDR3 spans 19 amino acids. This CDR3 is CACGYRARGMDVDKDELIF. The CDR3, as DNA: TGTGCCTGTGGATACCGGGCTCGGGGGATGGACGTCGATAAGGATGAACTCATCTTT.

As for this clone: A much larger clone differs from this one at a single base, so this may be a read error. This rearrangement joins TRDV1 to TRDJ1; tentatively, D is TRDD3 (6 bases). Germline CDR1 is TSWWSYY and CDR2 is QGS. This CDR3 spans 16 amino acids. The CDR3 spells CSLGDQITSTMGGLIF. Written as DNA, the CDR3 is TGTTCTCTTGGGGATCAGATTACGTCCACAATGGGGGGACTCATCTTT.

For this clone: A read error is the likely source, as a far larger clone sits one nucleotide away. The same CDR3 is also encoded by other DNA sequences in this sample. The chain recombines TRDV2 with TRDJ3, with a weak D call TRDD3 (6 bases). Germline V gives CDR1 GEAIGNYY, CDR2 EKD. The CDR3 has 17 amino acids. The CDR3 DNA sequence: TGTGCCTGTGAGGGGATGTCGAGCTCCTGGGACACTCGACAGATGTTTTTC. This sequence encodes CACEGMSSSWDTRQMFF.

Of note for this clone: Only one base separates this from a far larger clonotype, so it likely reflects a read error. Other DNA sequences in the sample encode the same CDR3. The CDR3 spells CALGAPFLTGSERRCTDKLIF. CDR3 DNA sequence: TGTGCTCTTGGGGCCCCCTTCCTGACCGGATCTGAGAGACGTTGCACCGATAAACTCATCTTT. V usage is TRDV1 and J usage is TRDJ1; 7 nucleotides match TRDD2. CDR1 is TSWWSYY and CDR2 is QGS in the germline V gene. Unmatched junction bases numbered 24, after V lost 4 bases and J lost 1 base. The CDR3 loop spans 21 amino acids.

This clone was seen more than once but under ten times. The amino acid sequence in TCRdb belongs to a much larger clone and departs from this DNA's translation at residue 17, likely a sequencing read error; the sequence shown is translated from the DNA. J is TRDJ1 and V is TRDV1; TRDD3 aligns across 10 bases. V dropped 4 bases and J dropped 6; count of bases not matched to a gene: 26. The CDR3 has 21 residues. Per germline, CDR1 TSWWSYY and CDR2 QGS. Here the CDR3 reads CALGARSPVWGRELGDHKLIF. The CDR3 region has the DNA TGTGCTCTTGGGGCGCGTTCCCCTGTTTGGGGCAGGGAACTGGGGGATCATAAACTCATCTTT.

Concerning this clone itself: This DNA's translation and the protein TCRdb lists, from a much larger clone, do not match at residue 14, likely due to a read error; the protein shown is translated from the DNA. The genes are TRDV1 and TRDJ1; TRDD2 aligns across 8 bases. The J gene comes from matching the DNA to germline here; TCRdb lacks it. The V gene's germline CDR1 is TSWWSYY and CDR2 QGS. V was clipped by 3 bases and J by 0 bases; unmatched bases: 24. There are 22 residues in the CDR3. The CDR3 coding sequence is TGTGCTCTTGGGGACCCGGTGGGCTTCCTACCGGTACTGAGGGCCTACACCGATAAACTCATCTTT. Protein: CALGDPVGFLPVLRAYTDKLIF.

This clone was observed a handful of times. The protein TCRdb lists belongs to a much larger clone and differs from this DNA's translation at residue 21, which points to a read error; the protein shown is made from the DNA. With the J gene uncalled, the V gene is TRDV1; the D segment call TRDD3 is taken from the table without a DNA check. The germline V gene encodes CDR1 TSWWSYY and CDR2 QGS. This CDR3 region has 23 residues. The CDR3 spells CALGELGPILRYWGITDTDKPIF. CDR3 coding DNA: TGTGCTCTTGGGGAACTAGGGCCCATCCTACGGTATTGGGGGATAACGGACACCGATAAACCCATCTTT.

Points on this clone: For this DNA, TCRdb reports the protein of a much larger clone, which diverges at residue 15, most likely from a read error; the protein presented here is translated directly from the DNA. The CDR3 DNA sequence: TGTGCCTGTGACACAGGGGAGGGGATACTTTGCACCGATAAACCCATCTTT. Amino acid sequence: CACDTGEGILCTDKPIF. The V gene call is TRDV2, and the J gene call is absent; the table gives TRDD3 as D, unverified against the DNA. The germline CDR1 and CDR2 sequences are GEAIGNYY and EKD. This CDR3 contains 17 residues.

This clone was observed at least ten times. Translating the DNA gives a protein that differs from the TCRdb entry at residue 10; the protein shown here is that DNA translation. V is TRDV1 and J is TRDJ1; the D gene is possibly TRDD3 (5 bases). No J gene was available from TCRdb, and it was assigned here by a germline match of the DNA. The CDR3 is 16 residues long. The germline V gene encodes CDR1 TSWWSYY and CDR2 QGS. V was clipped by 0 bases and J by 1 base, with 12 bases between them. CDR3 region: CALGELGPWVTDKLIF. CDR3 bases: TGTGCTCTTGGGGAACTGGGCCCCTGGGTCACCGATAAACTCATCTTT.

This clone has a handful of counts. The protein recorded in TCRdb matches a much larger clone and deviates from this DNA's translation at residue 5, suggesting a read error; the protein here is obtained by translating the DNA. For the CDR3, the DNA is TGTGCTCTTGGGAACTATCTTGCCTCTCACACCGATAAACTCATCTTT. This sequence encodes CALGNYLASHTDKLIF. This chain joins TRDV1 and TRDJ1; D uncertain. TCRdb offers no J gene call, so here the DNA was matched to germline to obtain one. The ends were cut back, 5 bases at V and 0 bases at J, with 16 bases in the middle. The CDR3 spans 16 residues. The germline V gene has CDR1 TSWWSYY and CDR2 QGS.

This clone has a count of ten or more. TCRdb shows a much larger clone's protein in place of this DNA's translation, and the two differ at residue 3, likely through a read error; the protein shown is translated from the DNA. The chain couples TRDV2 to TRDJ1, with TRDD2 matching over 9 bases. This CDR3 comprises 14 residues. Germline CDR1 and CDR2: GEAIGNYY and EKD. The CDR3 bases are TGTGCCCGTGACACCCTTCCTACTGCCGATAAACTCATCTTT. Translation: CARDTLPTADKLIF.

In its sample, this clone was seen a few times. A far larger clone lies a single base away; this is likely a read error. The sample has other DNA sequences that encode this CDR3 too. The V call is TRDV1, the J call TRDJ1; 12 nucleotides align to TRDD3. The J gene comes from matching the DNA to germline here; TCRdb lacks it. Germline CDR1 is TSWWSYY and CDR2 is QGS. Trimming took 9 bases from V and 1 from J; bases not matched to a gene: 33. The CDR3 has 24 amino acids. CDR3 sequence (DNA): TGTGCTCTCTTCCCTTGGCCTTCCTACTGGTGGAGACTCCTGGGGGATACGGCCACCGATAAACTCATCTTT. This encodes CALFPWPSYWWRLLGDTATDKLIF.

In this sample, this clone turned up many times. One base separates it from a far larger clone, so it is likely a read error. The gene calls are TRDV2 and TRDJ1; D is unclear. As TCRdb names no J gene, one was assigned here on the basis of a DNA match to germline. The germline gives CDR1 GEAIGNYY, CDR2 EKD. This CDR3 has 14 amino acids. The CDR3 loop is CACDALSNTDKLIF. The CDR3 nucleotides are TGCGCCTGTGACGCGCTTTCTAACACCGATAAACTCATCTTT.

This clone was counted many times. The mismatch at residue 7 between this DNA's translation and the TCRdb protein of a much larger clone likely reflects a read error; the protein shown is translated from the DNA. The CDR3, as DNA: TGTGCTCTTGGGGAACCGTCCGAGCTGGGGGATTCAGATAAACTCATCTTT. Its translation: CALGEPSELGDSDKLIF. This rearrangement joins TRDV1 to TRDJ1, with 9 bases identical to TRDD3. The J gene is absent in TCRdb and was assigned here via DNA matching to germline. CDR1 TSWWSYY and CDR2 QGS come from the germline V gene. CDR3 length equals 17 residues. Losses at the gene ends were 1 base for V and 5 bases for J; bases not matched to a gene: 11.

This clone was seen only a few times. A single base is all that separates this from a far larger clone, so a read error is likely. This sample also contains other DNA sequences that code for the same CDR3. The chain couples TRDV1 to TRDJ1, with D maybe TRDD3 (5 bases). This CDR3 contains 12 residues. Per the germline V gene, CDR1 is TSWWSYY and CDR2 is QGS. The CDR3 reads CAHGEPQNKLIF. Written as DNA, the CDR3 is TGTGCGCATGGGGAACCACAGAATAAACTCATCTTT.

Concerning this clone: It is likely a read error: a sequence one base away is far more abundant. The same CDR3 is also encoded by other DNA sequences in this sample. This chain joins TRDV2 and TRDJ1, with 11 bases that match TRDD3. Matching the DNA to germline supplied the J gene, which TCRdb does not give. The CDR3 totals 16 residues. The germline gives CDR1 GEAIGNYY, CDR2 EKD. The CDR3 DNA sequence: TGTGCCTGCGACACCGGACTGGGGGATAGCACCGATAAACTCATCTTT. This codes for CACDTGLGDSTDKLIF.

This clone came up a few times. With a far larger clone one base away, a read error is the likely cause. The same CDR3 is also encoded by other DNA sequences in this sample. The chain carries TRDV3 and TRDJ1; 9 nucleotides match TRDD3. CDR1 and CDR2 (germline): TVYSNPD, GDNSRS (reference sequence). With 3 bases clipped from V and 0 bases from J, the junction kept 26 bases outside the gene matches. This CDR3 region has 21 residues. This CDR3 is CAFPDTLLGDPNHSYTDKLIF. CDR3 coding DNA: TGTGCCTTCCCTGATACCTTACTGGGGGACCCAAATCACTCGTACACCGATAAACTCATCTTT.

This clone was recorded at least ten times. This chain connects TRDV1 to TRDJ1; 7 bases are a match to TRDD3. Unmatched junction bases numbered 21, after V lost 2 bases and J lost 0 bases. The germline CDR1 and CDR2 sequences are TSWWSYY and QGS. CDR3 size: 21 residues. The CDR3 is CALGETPFLGVHQTHTDKLIF. In DNA form, the CDR3 reads TGTGCTCTTGGGGAAACGCCCTTTCTGGGGGTCCACCAAACTCACACCGATAAACTCATCTTT.

This clone was seen a handful of times. A read error likely explains this, since a far larger clone differs by one base. The same CDR3 is also encoded by other DNA sequences in this sample. The J gene is TRDJ1, the V gene TRDV2; D is uncertain. The CDR3 contains 18 residues. In germline, CDR1 is GEAIGNYY, CDR2 EKD. The CDR3 is CACDTKYYQPMYTDKLIF. CDR3 coding DNA: TGTGCCTGTGACACGAAGTACTACCAGCCGATGTACACCGATAAGCTCATCTTT.

This clone was observed a handful of times. A far larger clone lies a single base away; this is likely a read error. Other nucleotide sequences from this sample produce the same CDR3. The chain couples TRDV1 to TRDJ1; D gene uncertain. Here the J gene was assigned by germline matching of the DNA, as TCRdb has none. The CDR3 is made up of 17 amino acids. The V gene lost 6 bases and the J gene lost 9 bases, with 29 bases spanning the gap. Germline loops: CDR1 TSWWSYY, CDR2 QGS. The CDR3 DNA reads as TGTGCTCTTGGCGATGGCTCTTTCCCGCTTAAGTCCCCCGAACTCATCTTT. Translation: CALGDGSFPLKSPELIF.

This clone was seen more than once but under ten times. The TCRdb protein comes from a much larger clone and disagrees with this DNA's translation at residue 5, likely due to a read error; the protein given here is derived from the DNA. The rearrangement uses TRDV2 and TRDJ3; a possible D gene is TRDD3 (6 bases). The J gene is absent in TCRdb and was assigned here via DNA matching to germline. The CDR3 is 19 residues long. The germline CDR1 and CDR2 sequences are GEAIGNYY and EKD. The V gene lost 2 bases and the J gene lost 4 bases, with 20 bases spanning the gap. In nucleotides, the CDR3 is TGTGCCTGTGACATCATCGGGGGAGCGGGTTCGTGGGACACCCGACAGATGTTTTTC. It translates to CACDIIGGAGSWDTRQMFF.

Points on this clone: For this DNA, TCRdb reports the protein of a much larger clone, which diverges at residue 9, most likely from a read error; the protein presented here is translated directly from the DNA. The J gene went uncalled, whereas the V gene is TRDV1; the D call in the table, TRDD3, was not verified against the DNA. Germline V gene sequence: CDR1 TSWWSYY, CDR2 QGS. The CDR3 is 14 residues long. The CDR3 region has the DNA TGTGCTCTTGGGGAACCAATTAGGCCCGATAACCTCATCTTT. Protein: CALGEPIRPDNLIF.

This clone occurred a few times. The TCRdb protein comes from a much larger clone and disagrees with this DNA's translation at residue 17, likely due to a read error; the protein given here is derived from the DNA. The V gene is TRDV2; the J gene was not called; TRDD3 is taken as the D call from the table, unchecked against the DNA. This CDR3 spans 19 amino acids. CDR1 GEAIGNYY and CDR2 EKD come from the germline V gene. The CDR3 nucleotides are TGTGCCTGTGACAAGTACTGGGGGATACGCTCCTGGGACACCCGACAGACGTTTTTC. Its protein product is CACDKYWGIRSWDTRQTFF.